The 24 T cell receptor beta chains given below trace back to one sample, sequenced in a study of cytomegalovirus exposure and HLA in healthy donors. The primer mix had 60 Vbeta and 13 Jbeta primers. Generated by immunoSEQ multiplex PCR, the TCRdb table keeps only in-frame clones and is missing some. The sample includes 100,000 to 150,000 clones, about 74% of them seen just once. Sequenced: PBMCs. These TCRs come from a male donor in good health and CMV-seronegative.

This sequence joins TRBV27 and TRBJ1-1, with 9 bases that match TRBD1. The CDR3 extends over 17 amino acids. J gave up 0 bases and V 4 bases, and 9 bases lay outside the gene matches. In germline, CDR1 is MNHEY, CDR2 SMNVEV (reference sequence). CDR3 protein: CASSSSYGQGLNTEAFF. The CDR3 DNA reads as TGTGCCAGCAGTTCTAGCTACGGACAGGGGTTGAACACTGAAGCTTTCTTT.

The chain recombines TRBV6-9 with TRBJ2-5; D not resolved. The CDR3 runs to 17 residues. The V end was cut by 6 bases, the J end by 5 bases, with 25 bases between. The germline gives CDR1 MNHGY, CDR2 SVAAGI. CDR3 amino acids: CASSSRGWLVCGETQYF. In nucleotides, the CDR3 is TGTGCCAGCAGCTCCCGAGGTTGGCTGGTGTGTGGGGAGACCCAGTACTTC.

The gene calls are TRBV9 and TRBJ2-1, with TRBD2 matching 10 bases. This CDR3 comprises 15 residues. Germline V gives CDR1 SGDLS, CDR2 YYNGEE. With V trimmed by 6 bases and J by 8 bases, 11 bases remained unmatched. The CDR3 region has the DNA TGTGCCAGCACTACTGCTAGCGGGGGTTTAGATGAGCAGTTCTTC. Amino acids: CASTTASGGLDEQFF.

This chain uses TRBV7-6 with TRBJ2-2, with 9 nucleotides matching TRBD1. Trimming cost V 5 bases and J 2 bases; bases outside gene matches: 6. The CDR3 totals 16 residues. CDR1 is SGHVS, CDR2 FNYEAQ, per germline. The CDR3: CASSQGQGPNTGELFF. In nucleotides, the CDR3 is TGTGCCAGCAGCCAGGGACAGGGCCCAAACACCGGGGAGCTGTTTTTT.

The rearrangement links TRBV19 to TRBJ2-7; 7 bases line up with TRBD2. V was clipped by 4 bases and J by 2 bases; unmatched bases: 5. The germline V gene has CDR1 LNHDA and CDR2 SQIVND (reference sequence). The CDR3 runs 14 residues. The CDR3 DNA follows: TGTGCCAGTAGTAAAGTAGCGGGCCCCTACGAGCAGTACTTC. This codes for CASSKVAGPYEQYF.

The chain has TRBV4-2 and TRBJ2-3, with D perhaps matching TRBD2 (6 bases). In germline, CDR1 is LGHNA, CDR2 YNFKEQ. V lost 4 bases and J lost 1, with 21 bases in between. This CDR3 comprises 18 residues. The CDR3 DNA is TGTGCCAGCAGCCCGTTGGAAGCGGGTCTTCACGGCACAGATACGCAGTATTTT. This codes for CASSPLEAGLHGTDTQYF.

This rearrangement joins TRBV9 to TRBJ2-1, with 11 bases matching TRBD2. CDR1 is SGDLS, CDR2 YYNGEE, per germline. The junction had 6 bases not matched to a gene; V was cut back by 5 bases and J by 8 bases. The CDR3 contains 14 residues. This CDR3 reads CASSGIAGGDEQFF. The CDR3, as DNA: TGTGCCAGCAGTGGCATAGCGGGAGGGGATGAGCAGTTCTTC.

The chain employs TRBV11-2 and TRBJ2-1; tentatively, D is TRBD2 (5 bases). CDR1 and CDR2 from the germline V gene are SGHAT and FQNNGV. Between the trimmed V and J ends, which lost 10 bases and 7 bases, there was a span of 17 bases. The CDR3 is 13 amino acids. CDR3 region: CATQTSGGNEQFF. As DNA, the CDR3 is TGTGCCACCCAGACCTCCGGAGGTAATGAGCAGTTCTTC.

The CDR3 DNA reads as TGTGCCAGCAGCTTAGGAGGACAGCCTAATCAGCCCCAGCATTTT. Its protein product is CASSLGGQPNQPQHF. V and J are TRBV11-1 and TRBJ1-5; possible D gene TRBD1, 6 bases. CDR1 SGHAT and CDR2 FQDESV come from the germline V gene (reference sequence). V was cut by 1 base and J by 4 bases, with 11 bases left in between. The length of the CDR3 is 15 residues. Filled out from reference TRBV11-1 and TRBJ1-5, the complete variable domain reads EAEVAQSPRYKITEKSQAVAFWCDPISGHATLYWYRQILGQGPELLVQFQDESVVDDSQLPKDRFSAERLKGVDSTLKIQPAELGDSAMYLCASSLGGQPNQPQHFGDGTRLSIL.

This chain uses TRBV18 with TRBJ2-7, with 7 bases identical to TRBD1. This CDR3 spans 15 amino acids. Germline CDR1 and CDR2: KGHSH and LQKENI. J lost 2 bases, V lost 1 base, and 5 bases had no gene match. In nucleotides, the CDR3 is TGTGCCAGCTCACCACAAGACAGGGAAACCTACGAGCAGTACTTC. Its translation: CASSPQDRETYEQYF. Combining the CDR3 with reference TRBV18 and TRBJ2-7 gives the whole variable domain NAGVMQNPRHLVRRRGQEARLRCSPMKGHSHVYWYRQLPEEGLKFMVYLQKENIIDESGMPKERFSAEFPKEGPSILRIQQVVRGDSAAYFCASSPQDRETYEQYFGPGTRLTVT.

V and J are TRBV7-2 and TRBJ2-4; TRBD1 matches 7 bases. The CDR3 totals 14 residues. Germline values: CDR1 SGHTA, CDR2 FQGNSA. V was pared by 5 bases and J by 5 bases, with 6 bases of the junction left unmatched. The CDR3 coding sequence is TGTGCCAGCAGCCCACAGGGGACGCAAAACATTCAGTACTTC. The encoded protein is CASSPQGTQNIQYF.

This clone has a handful of counts. The genes are TRBV28 and TRBJ1-2, with D perhaps TRBD1 (5 bases). CDR3 size: 17 residues. Trimming took off 7 bases at V and 5 bases at J, with 26 bases between the two ends. CDR1 is MDHEN and CDR2 is SYDVKM in the germline V gene. The DNA of the CDR3 is TGTGCCAGCATTCAGGGCAACATTGGGGCCCTCGGTTATGGCTACACCTTC. Translating it yields CASIQGNIGALGYGYTF.

This chain joins TRBV4-3 and TRBJ2-7; 8 bases fit TRBD2. The germline V gene encodes CDR1 LGHNA and CDR2 YSLEER. Unmatched junction bases numbered 8, after V lost 1 base and J lost 6 bases. This CDR3 is 15 amino acids long. The CDR3 DNA reads TGCGCCAGCAGCCAAGGACACGGGACTAGGATCGAGCAGTACTTC. Its protein product is CASSQGHGTRIEQYF.

A single count supports this clone. The chain employs TRBV2 and TRBJ1-2; 12 bases line up with TRBD1. Looked up from germline, CDR1 is SNHLY and CDR2 is FYNNEI. This CDR3 is 15 amino acids long. With V trimmed by 8 bases and J by 7 bases, 11 bases remained unmatched. The CDR3 protein is CASVEYGTGGFGYTF. The CDR3 DNA sequence: TGTGCCAGCGTAGAGTACGGGACAGGGGGCTTTGGCTACACCTTC.

DNA for the CDR3: TGTGCCAGCAGCTTCCAGCAGGGGGCAGGAGAGACCCAGTACTTC. It encodes CASSFQQGAGETQYF. The chain joins TRBV7-6 to TRBJ2-5; 8 bases map to TRBD1. Germline CDR1 and CDR2: SGHVS and FNYEAQ. V gave up 3 bases and J gave up 4 bases; unmatched junction bases: 7. This CDR3 contains 15 residues. Full variable domain (rest looked up from reference TRBV7-6 and TRBJ2-5): GAGVSQSPRYKVTKRGQDVALRCDPISGHVSLYWYRQALGQGPEFLTYFNYEAQQDKSGLPNDRFSAERPEGSISTLTIQRTEQRDSAMYRCASSFQQGAGETQYFGPGTRLLVL.

The table lists this clone with a few counts. V and J are TRBV15 and TRBJ1-5; D not certain. This CDR3 region has 14 residues. The ends were cut back, 1 base at V and 4 bases at J, with 8 bases in the middle. CDR1 is LNHNV, CDR2 YYDKDF, per germline (reference sequence). CDR3 in amino acids: CATSRGGQNQPQHF. Written as DNA, the CDR3 is TGTGCCACCAGCAGAGGAGGTCAGAATCAGCCCCAGCATTTT. Combining the CDR3 with reference TRBV15 and TRBJ1-5 gives the whole variable domain DAMVIQNPRYQVTQFGKPVTLSCSQTLNHNVMYWYQQKSSQAPKLLFHYYDKDFNNEADTPDNFQSRRPNTSFCFLDIRSPGLGDTAMYLCATSRGGQNQPQHFGDGTRLSIL.

The chain combines TRBV5-5 with TRBJ1-1; TRBD1 aligns across 11 bases. Germline assignment: CDR1 SGHKS and CDR2 YYEKEE (reference sequence). This CDR3 comprises 16 residues. The V and J ends lost 3 bases and 5 bases, in that order; junction bases with no gene match: 9. The CDR3 region has the DNA TGTGCCAGCAGCTACGGGACAGGGGGTAGTGGGACTGAAGCTTTCTTT. Its protein is CASSYGTGGSGTEAFF.

The chain has TRBV30 and TRBJ2-3; 9 bases line up with TRBD1. The CDR3 totals 14 residues. Germline CDR1 reads GTSNPN; CDR2 reads SVGIG (reference sequence). J lost 5 bases, V lost 4 bases, and 7 bases had no gene match. CDR3 sequence (DNA): TGTGCCTGGACTATGGACAGGGGTAGAGATACGCAGTATTTT. Protein sequence: CAWTMDRGRDTQYF.

The genes are TRBV19 and TRBJ1-3; D gene unclear. This CDR3 comprises 14 residues. Germline CDR1 LNHDA, CDR2 SQIVND (reference sequence). Trimming stripped 6 bases from V and 0 bases from J, with 9 bases between. The DNA of the CDR3 is TGTGCCAGTAGGGACTCCAGCTCTGGAAACACCATATATTTT. Translation gives CASRDSSSGNTIYF.

The chain joins TRBV9 to TRBJ2-5; D gene uncertain. CDR1 is SGDLS and CDR2 is YYNGEE in the germline V gene. V lost 1 base and J 1 base, leaving 11 bases between the germline ends. CDR3 length: 15 amino acids. Here the CDR3 reads CASSVSGWAQETQYF. In nucleotides, the CDR3 is TGTGCCAGCAGCGTAAGTGGCTGGGCCCAAGAGACCCAGTACTTC.

V usage is TRBV29-1 and J usage is TRBJ2-1; TRBD2 aligns across 9 bases. The CDR3 loop spans 15 amino acids. V shed 6 bases and J 0 bases; nucleotides not matched to a gene: 6. Germline-derived CDR1 and CDR2 are SQVTM and ANQGSEA. CDR3 sequence (DNA): TGCAGCGTAACTAGCGGGTCCAGCTCCTACAATGAGCAGTTCTTC. Protein: CSVTSGSSSYNEQFF.

This clone was picked up one time. CDR3 protein: CASRTDRSINYGYTF. In DNA, the CDR3 is TGTGCCAGCAGAACCGACAGGAGTATTAACTATGGCTACACCTTC. The chain links TRBV28 to TRBJ1-2; D might be TRBD1 (6 bases). Trimming removed 6 bases from V and 1 base from J, with 15 bases in between. Germline CDR1 is MDHEN and CDR2 is SYDVKM. The CDR3 loop spans 15 amino acids.

V gene TRBV9 combines with J gene TRBJ2-1, with TRBD2 matching over 12 bases. The V gene end was trimmed by 2 bases and the J gene end by 7 bases; junction bases not matched to a gene: 10. The germline CDR1 and CDR2 sequences are SGDLS and YYNGEE. There are 17 residues in the CDR3. This CDR3 is CASSVTVLAGGPNEQFF. The CDR3 coding sequence is TGTGCCAGCAGCGTTACCGTTCTAGCGGGGGGGCCAAATGAGCAGTTCTTC.

For the CDR3, the DNA is TGTGCCAGCACCATCACAAGCGGGGGGGGGCCCTACAATGAGCAGTTCTTC. Translated: CASTITSGGGPYNEQFF. This chain uses TRBV2 with TRBJ2-1, with 10 nucleotides matching TRBD2. J gave up 2 bases and V 7 bases, and 11 bases lay outside the gene matches. CDR1 is SNHLY, CDR2 FYNNEI, per germline. CDR3 length: 17 amino acids.